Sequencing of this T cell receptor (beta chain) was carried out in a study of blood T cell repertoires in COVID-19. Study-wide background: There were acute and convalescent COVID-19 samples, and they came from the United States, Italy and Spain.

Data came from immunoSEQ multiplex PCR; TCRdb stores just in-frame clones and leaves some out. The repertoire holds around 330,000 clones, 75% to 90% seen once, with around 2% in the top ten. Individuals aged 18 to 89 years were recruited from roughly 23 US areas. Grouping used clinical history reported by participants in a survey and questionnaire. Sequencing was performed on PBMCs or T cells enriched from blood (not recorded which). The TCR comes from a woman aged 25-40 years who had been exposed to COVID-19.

The CDR3 sequence is CASSMETGTAFSPLHF. The CDR3 DNA follows: TGTGCCAGTAGTATGGAAACCGGGACAGCTTTTTCACCCCTCCACTTT. The chain has TRBV19 and TRBJ1-6; TRBD1 matches 7 bases. This CDR3 has 16 residues. The junction had 11 bases not matched to a gene; V was cut back by 3 bases and J by 9 bases. Germline lookup yields CDR1 LNHDA and CDR2 SQIVND (reference sequence).